These 17 T cell receptor beta chains originate from one sample sequenced in a study of T cells after yellow fever vaccination. TCRdb redid the calling of the 5' RACE reads with MiXCR, one entry per CDR3 protein. The sample gives about 320,000 distinct CDR3 sequences, roughly a tenth of which show up once; less than 3.5% is in the top ten. The sample was CD4+ T cells sorted from PBMCs, taken 45 days after the yellow fever booster vaccination. The receptors were gathered from a man aged 18 to 30 who received the YFV17D yellow fever vaccine.

As to this clonotype: Sequence at one end of the junction differs from germline and may be a read error. The V gene is TRBV6-1, the J gene TRBJ1-2; the D gene is possibly TRBD1 (6 bases). This CDR3 region has 14 residues. CDR1 and CDR2 (germline): MNHNS, SASEGT. The CDR3 loop reads CASSEGGGSYGYTF. CDR3 DNA sequence: TGTGCCAGCAGCGAAGGTGGGGGCAGCTATGGCTACACCTTC.

A few counts support this clonotype. CDR3: CASRGAGGPNEQFF. CDR3 DNA sequence: TGTGCCAGCCGGGGAGCGGGGGGCCCGAATGAGCAGTTCTTC. The J gene is TRBJ2-1, the V gene TRBV10-3, with 9 bases lining up with TRBD2. The CDR3 loop spans 14 amino acids. In germline, CDR1 is ENHRY, CDR2 SYGVKD. With 10 bases clipped from V and 7 bases from J, the junction kept 11 bases outside the gene matches.

The chain recombines TRBV5-1 with TRBJ1-2; 9 nucleotides agree with TRBD1. V lost 4 bases to trimming and J lost 0 bases; unmatched junction nucleotides: 4. CDR3 length equals 15 residues. Germline V gives CDR1 SGHRS, CDR2 YFSETQ. CDR3 sequence (DNA): TGCGCCAGCAGCATCAGACAGGGGGCTAACTATGGCTACACCTTC. Translating it yields CASSIRQGANYGYTF.

The chain carries TRBV5-1 and TRBJ1-3; no clear D. Trimming pared 0 bases from V and 0 bases from J, leaving 10 bases between. The CDR3 sequence is 16 residues long. CDR1 is SGHRS, CDR2 YFSETQ, per germline. The CDR3 region is CASSLGGSYSGNTIYF. In DNA, the CDR3 is TGCGCCAGCAGCTTGGGAGGGTCCTACTCTGGAAACACCATATATTTT.

The V and J genes are TRBV7-9 and TRBJ1-6, with D possibly being TRBD1 (5 bases). The CDR3 consists of 14 residues. Per the germline V gene, CDR1 is SEHNR and CDR2 is FQNEAQ (reference sequence). V lost 0 bases, J lost 9 bases, and 9 bases lay in between. The CDR3 coding sequence is TGTGCCAGCAGCTTAGCGGGGGGTGGTTCACCCCTCCACTTT. Amino acid sequence: CASSLAGGGSPLHF.

Notes on this clonotype: A much larger clone differs by one base, so this may be a read error. This chain uses TRBV5-4 with TRBJ1-1; tentatively, D is TRBD1 (5 bases). Trimming removed 2 bases at V and 1 base at J, with 9 bases between. This CDR3 has 14 amino acids. The germline gives CDR1 SGHNT, CDR2 YYREEE (reference sequence). The DNA of the CDR3 is TGTGCCAGCAGCTTAAAGGGGACGAACACTGAAGCTTTCTTT. Residues: CASSLKGTNTEAFF.

V usage is TRBV3-1 and J usage is TRBJ2-3; TRBD2 matches at 8 bases. Germline CDR1 reads LGHDT; CDR2 reads YNNKEL (reference sequence). The CDR3 loop spans 16 amino acids. Trimming at V came to 4 bases and at J to 6 bases, leaving 12 bases not matched to a gene. The CDR3 here is CASSPPGERGRDTQYF. The CDR3 DNA sequence: TGTGCCAGCAGCCCCCCTGGGGAGCGGGGGCGGGATACGCAGTATTTT.

In regard to this clonotype: At one of its ends the junction is not consistent with the germline gene, which may arise from a read error. The CDR3 is CASRGGSHGSKTNEKLFF. The CDR3 DNA follows: TGTGCTAGCAGAGGGGGGTCCCACGGCTCGAAAACTAATGAAAAACTGTTTTTT. The chain uses TRBV7-7 and TRBJ1-4; D might be TRBD1 (6 bases). The CDR3 extends over 18 amino acids. Germline values: CDR1 SSHAT, CDR2 FNYEAQ (reference sequence).

In DNA form, the CDR3 reads TGCGCCAGCTGTGCCCTCCCCCGGTCCTCTGGAAACACCATATATTTT. This gives the protein CASCALPRSSGNTIYF. The chain couples TRBV5-1 to TRBJ1-3; no clear D. This CDR3 has 16 residues. V lost 7 bases and J lost 0, with 17 bases in between. CDR1 and CDR2 from the germline V gene are SGHRS and YFSETQ.

The V and J genes are TRBV18 and TRBJ2-7, with D uncertain. Looked up from germline, CDR1 is KGHSH and CDR2 is LQKENI. The CDR3 sequence is 13 residues long. CDR3 residues: CSSSPRGTYEQYV. CDR3 bases: TGTTCCAGCTCACCACGAGGCACCTACGAGCAGTACGTC.

In this sample, this clonotype turned up a few times. This sequence joins TRBV30 and TRBJ1-1, with a tentative D call TRBD1 (5 bases). The CDR3 runs to 11 residues. Germline CDR1 and CDR2: GTSNPN and SVGIG (reference sequence). The CDR3 loop reads CAMDKNTEAFF. CDR3 DNA: TGTGCTATGGACAAGAACACTGAAGCTTTCTTT.

This clonotype was detected only a few times. The chain recombines TRBV12-3 or TRBV12-4 with TRBJ1-6; D is uncertain. This CDR3 is 14 amino acids long. Trimming stripped 8 bases from V and 7 bases from J, with 15 bases between. CDR3 sequence (DNA): TGTGCCAGCCGGTCATTCGGCAGGAATTCACCCCTCCACTTT. Its translation is CASRSFGRNSPLHF.

The chain uses TRBV11-2 and TRBJ2-4, with TRBD1 matching 8 bases. The CDR3 covers 16 residues. V trimming: 5 bases; J trimming: 0 bases; junction bases outside the gene matches: 6. CDR1 and CDR2 from the germline V gene are SGHAT and FQNNGV. The CDR3 reads CASSIRQGLAKNIQYF. CDR3 bases: TGTGCCAGCAGCATACGACAGGGGTTAGCCAAAAACATTCAGTACTTC.

This clonotype was seen just once. The chain has TRBV11-3 and TRBJ2-3; TRBD2 aligns across 15 bases. The CDR3 has 15 amino acids. V shed 5 bases and J 9 bases; nucleotides not matched to a gene: 6. Germline V gene lookup returns CDR1 SGHNT and CDR2 YENEEA. CDR3 loop: CASSAVGTSGGTQYF. As DNA, the CDR3 is TGTGCCAGCAGCGCCGTCGGGACTAGCGGGGGGACGCAGTATTTT.

This clonotype appeared a few times. This chain uses TRBV29-1 with TRBJ2-3, with 9 bases that match TRBD2. The CDR3 runs to 14 residues. CDR1 is SQVTM and CDR2 is ANQGSEA in the germline V gene. The junction had 7 bases not matched to a gene; V was cut back by 5 bases and J by 4 bases. CDR3: CSVTLAGVADTQYF. DNA for the CDR3: TGCAGCGTTACTTTAGCGGGGGTCGCAGATACGCAGTATTTT.

V usage is TRBV6-6 and J usage is TRBJ2-2; TRBD2 might be the D (6 bases). The V gene's germline CDR1 is MNHNY and CDR2 SVGAGI (reference sequence). CDR3 size: 17 residues. V was cut by 6 bases and J by 1 base, with 18 bases left in between. CDR3 DNA sequence: TGTGCCAGCAGGACTAGGAGGCCCGGGCTGAACACCGGGGAGCTGTTTTTT. Translation gives CASRTRRPGLNTGELFF.

The rearrangement joins TRBV7-8 to TRBJ2-3; TRBD1 matches 9 bases. This CDR3 region has 15 residues. Per germline, CDR1 SGHVS and CDR2 FQNEAQ. Trimming removed 0 bases from V and 3 bases from J; junction bases left unmatched: 1. CDR3 coding DNA: TGTGCCAGCAGCTTAGCGGGGACAGGGACAGATACGCAGTATTTT. It yields the protein CASSLAGTGTDTQYF.